Below, 9 T cell receptor beta chains from the same sample are listed, as sequenced in a study of cytomegalovirus exposure and HLA in healthy donors. It was with 60 Vbeta and 13 Jbeta primers that the PCR ran. Sequencing used immunoSEQ multiplex PCR; TCRdb keeps in-frame clones, though not all of them. The data show about 200,000 clones, with almost 80% seen just once and 1.5% to 2% held by the top ten. Input material: PBMCs. The receptors were sampled from a man between 18 and 29 years old in good health and CMV-seronegative.

Only a few counts were recorded for this clone. The chain couples TRBV28 to TRBJ2-7, with 7 bases aligning to TRBD1. With 4 bases clipped from V and 5 bases from J, the junction kept 11 bases outside the gene matches. The germline V gene encodes CDR1 MDHEN and CDR2 SYDVKM. This CDR3 has 15 amino acids. CDR3 region: CASSSFRQGVHEQYF. CDR3 coding DNA: TGTGCCAGCAGTTCGTTTCGGCAGGGGGTCCACGAGCAGTACTTC.

A remark on this clone: Other nucleotide sequences in the sample specify the same CDR3. The gene calls are TRBV18 and TRBJ1-4; no reliable D call. CDR3 size: 14 residues. V lost 1 base and J 5 bases, leaving 8 bases between the germline ends. Looked up from germline, CDR1 is KGHSH and CDR2 is LQKENI. CDR3 DNA sequence: TGTGCCAGCTCACCACGAGGGAGGAATGAAAAACTGTTTTTT. Amino acid sequence: CASSPRGRNEKLFF.

This clone was counted once. V is TRBV5-4 and J is TRBJ1-2; tentatively, D is TRBD1 (5 bases). The germline gives CDR1 SGHNT, CDR2 YYREEE (reference sequence). This CDR3 spans 14 amino acids. The V end lost 2 bases, the J end lost 4 bases, and 12 bases lay between the germline ends. CDR3 coding DNA: TGTGCCAGCAGCTTAGCAGGGCCGAGCTATGGCTACACCTTC. This encodes CASSLAGPSYGYTF.

This clone was detected a few times. The chain recombines TRBV7-3 with TRBJ2-5; 13 bases are shared with TRBD2. The CDR3 has 15 residues. Germline V gene lookup returns CDR1 SGHTA and CDR2 FQGTGA. The V segment lost 7 bases and the J segment 11 bases; nucleotides outside the gene matches: 13. As DNA, the CDR3 is TGTGCCAGCACCAACTCAGGGACTAGCGGGATCGGGCAGTACTTC. This codes for CASTNSGTSGIGQYF.

This rearrangement joins TRBV18 to TRBJ2-5; no firm D call. There are 13 residues in the CDR3. Germline V lookup: CDR1 KGHSH, CDR2 LQKENI. V was cut by 2 bases and J by 1 base, with 5 bases left in between. The CDR3 region has the DNA TGTGCCAGCTCACCAACCAGCCAAGAGACCCAGTACTTC. It yields the protein CASSPTSQETQYF.

This clone showed up just a few times. This chain connects TRBV29-1 to TRBJ1-2, with a weak D call TRBD1 (6 bases). Germline CDR1 is SQVTM and CDR2 is ANQGSEA. V was trimmed by 4 bases and J by 4 bases, leaving 19 bases between them. This CDR3 comprises 15 residues. The CDR3 nucleotides are TGCAGCGTTGTACTCTGGGGGCAGTTGGGCTATGGCTACACCTTC. Translating it yields CSVVLWGQLGYGYTF.

The chain employs TRBV7-3 and TRBJ1-2, with D maybe TRBD1 (6 bases). V lost 0 bases and J lost 5, with 16 bases in between. Germline V CDR1 and CDR2: SGHTA, FQGTGA. The CDR3 contains 16 residues. The CDR3 is CASSLTGGGAGYGYTF. The CDR3 DNA sequence: TGTGCCAGCAGCTTAACTGGGGGGGGCGCTGGGTATGGCTACACCTTC. The variable domain in full, with the rest retrieved from reference TRBV7-3 and TRBJ1-2, is GAGVSQTPSNKVTEKGKYVELRCDPISGHTALYWYRQSLGQGPEFLIYFQGTGAADDSGLPNDRFFAVRPEGSVSTLKIQRTERGDSAVYLCASSLTGGGAGYGYTFGSGTRLTVV.

V gene TRBV6-5 combines with J gene TRBJ2-1, with D possibly matching TRBD1 (5 bases). Germline V gene lookup returns CDR1 MNHEY and CDR2 SVGAGI. This CDR3 region has 14 residues. Trimming took off 3 bases at V and 3 bases at J, with 9 bases between the two ends. DNA for the CDR3: TGTGCCAGCAGTTATAGGGGAAGCTACAATGAGCAGTTCTTC. It yields the protein CASSYRGSYNEQFF.

The gene calls are TRBV19 and TRBJ1-1; a weak D match, TRBD1 (5 bases). Per germline, CDR1 LNHDA and CDR2 SQIVND (reference sequence). This CDR3 contains 15 residues. Trimming took off 5 bases at V and 1 base at J, with 14 bases between the two ends. CDR3 residues: CASSAAGTPNTEAFF. The CDR3 region has the DNA TGTGCCAGTAGTGCAGCCGGGACTCCGAACACTGAAGCTTTCTTT.